The clone carrying this TCR beta chain is a singleton in its sample. The data stem from a study of blood T cells in healthy people across ages. Overall study: Per two T cells, about one barcoded beta molecule was captured through template switching.

Germline CDR1 and CDR2: MDHEN and SYDVKM. The CDR3 has 16 residues. V lost 6 bases and J lost 2; bases outside the gene matches: 9. Then a second PCR, running about 7 to 11 cycles, was carried out with a sample-barcoded 5' primer and a J-beta primer mix. TCRdb recomputed calls from the 5' RACE reads with MiXCR, one row per CDR3 protein. The sample includes hundreds of thousands of distinct CDR3 sequences, around 28% of them seen just once. The receptor was isolated from an elderly woman in good health. Sequenced input: blood. This chain joins TRBV28 and TRBJ2-1, with TRBD2 identical over 8 bases. The CDR3 spells CASSTQSGRAYNEQFF. CDR3 nucleotides: TGTGCCAGCAGCACCCAGAGCGGGAGAGCCTACAATGAGCAGTTCTTC.